This entry concerns a single TCR beta chain. Its antigen remains undetermined. The input lacks base qualities; no much larger clone sits a single base away. The identical CDR3 is also encoded by other nucleotide sequences in the sample. The sample originates from a study of T cell responses to AZD1222 COVID-19 vaccine (dated by TCRdb to the early 2020s). With regard to the full study: A total of 233 trial participants underwent TCR sequencing, of whom around 200 received two doses of AZD1222 and 26 received two doses of the MenACWY control vaccine. Trial participants were enrolled by age into 18-55, 56-69 and 70-plus year subgroups, with around 140, 26 and 57 TCR-sequenced participants respectively.

The CDR3 regions of human TCRbeta chains were analyzed by immunosequencing. Concerning the study's data processing: TCRs in the repertoires were matched against a reference library of SARS-CoV-2-specific TCRs that had been generated with the MIRA antigen-specificity platform. Breadth was defined as the fraction of unique TCRs that were SARS-CoV-2-associated. Depth was defined as the fraction of total T cells that were SARS-CoV-2-associated. Each spike-specific TCR was assigned to its reactive spike region and to a CD4 or CD8 class using the MIRA data. Log10-transformed breadth and depth values were compared by one-way ANOVA with Sidak's multiple comparisons tests. The source is immuneACCESS, and TCRdb retained only in-frame sequences with V and J called. Part of the clones is not carried over; for the studies checked, unresolved V genes explain less than half of this, and the remainder is unexplained. V and J calls and clone size are those listed in that table; D and trimming were worked out from the DNA. The sample yields about 130,000 clones; roughly 92% were counted once. The biggest ten clones account for 0.85% to 1.3% of the sample.

This sample's time point label indicates: about 28 days (+/-7) after the second vaccine dose. AZD1222 recipients given second doses at about 4 weeks or at about 12 weeks were pooled, since spike-specific TCR depth and breadth were not found to differ between the two schedules. Vaccinee samples were obtained from the UK trials COV001 and COV002, which included a single-blind randomized controlled phase 2/3 trial of AZD1222 (ChAdOx1 nCoV-19) in healthy adults. For TCRbeta chain sequencing, PBMC samples from trial participants were taken at day 0 and at day 28 after the second dose. Overall study outcomes, separate from this receptor: A significant rise in spike-specific TCR breadth and depth was observed after two AZD1222 doses relative to day 0 and relative to MenACWY recipients. The whole spike protein was spanned by vaccine-associated CD4 TCRs, and dominant responses were seen in regions 160-218 and 743-854. Conclusions about previously exposed vaccinees are limited, since just 5 to 7 AZD1222 recipients were seropositive for SARS-CoV-2 at baseline. The 56-69-year group was small, and its depth increase did not reach significance, likely because of low power. No day 14 peak-response samples were available, so repertoires were characterized only after the peak T cell response. Reportedly, almost half of the unique spike-specific TCRs recognized epitopes lying outside the regions that are mutated in the B.1.351 and B.1.1.7 variants. Participants were mostly white British, with more females than males. The authors suggested clonal diversity may have been underestimated.

Cut back by 3 bases and 1 base, the V and J ends lie 10 bases apart. From the cysteine through the phenylalanine, the CDR3 covers 14 amino acids. The kept DNA is CDR3 alone, 42 bases in frame from the first base. For CDR1 and CDR2, the germline V gene lists SGHRS and YFSETQ. The receptor was derived from an adult who received the AZD1222 COVID-19 vaccine. The rearrangement combines TRBV5-1 with TRBJ1-1; TRBD1 is a possible D gene, resting on 5 matching bases. Specimen: peripheral blood, collected 28 days after the second AZD1222 dose. The CDR3 protein is CASSSGTGNTEAFF. In nucleotides, the sequence is TGCGCCAGCAGCTCAGGGACGGGGAACACTGAAGCTTTCTTT.